This T cell receptor (beta chain) was sequenced in a study of blood T cell repertoires in COVID-19. As for the study in general: COVID-19 samples collected from the United States, Italy and Spain covered acute and convalescent phases.

Assay used: immunoSEQ multiplex PCR; TCRdb lists only in-frame clones, some missing. Of about 87,000 clones in the sample, over 75% were seen once. In its sample, this clone was seen once. The CDR3 has 16 residues. Trimming cost V 4 bases and J 2 bases, with 17 bases left between them. Germline CDR1 reads MDHEN; CDR2 reads SYDVKM. The sample consisted of peripheral blood. The sequence was obtained from a woman aged 70-85 years with acute or convalescent COVID-19. The V and J genes are TRBV28 and TRBJ1-2, with D possibly matching TRBD1 (5 bases). The CDR3 sequence is CASSSRGGEGNYGYTF. CDR3 nucleotides: TGTGCCAGCAGTTCCCGAGGAGGGGAGGGGAACTATGGCTACACCTTC.